What follows are 32 T cell receptor beta chains derived from one specimen sequenced in a study of blood T cell repertoires in COVID-19. The data were produced by immunoSEQ multiplex PCR, yet TCRdb's version contains in-frame clones alone and is incomplete. Here the sample spans some 120,000 clones, approximately 85% being singletons. The sequenced sample was peripheral blood. Source of these receptors: a human donor in a cohort sampled during active COVID-19.

This chain connects TRBV2 to TRBJ2-2, with TRBD2 identical over 9 bases. V shed 4 bases and J 8 bases; nucleotides not matched to a gene: 8. Germline V gives CDR1 SNHLY, CDR2 FYNNEI. CDR3 length: 15 amino acids. The CDR3 protein is CASSVVLAGVGELFF. DNA of the CDR3: TGTGCCAGCAGTGTAGTATTAGCGGGAGTGGGGGAGCTGTTTTTT.

The V call is TRBV19, the J call TRBJ2-3; 7 nucleotides align to TRBD2. Trimming at V came to 5 bases and at J to 2 bases, leaving 10 bases not matched to a gene. This CDR3 has 16 amino acids. Germline CDR1 is LNHDA and CDR2 is SQIVND (reference sequence). CDR3 sequence reads: CASSWIRTRDTDTQYF. In DNA, the CDR3 is TGTGCCAGTAGTTGGATCCGGACTAGAGACACAGATACGCAGTATTTT.

The rearrangement links TRBV2 to TRBJ1-3; D gene uncertain. CDR3 length: 15 residues. Germline CDR1 and CDR2: SNHLY and FYNNEI. V was shortened by 9 bases and J by 3 bases, with 18 bases between the two germline ends. The DNA of the CDR3 is TGTGCCAGAGAGAAGGCGGAGTTCTTTGGAAACACCATATATTTT. Encoded protein: CAREKAEFFGNTIYF.

The chain couples TRBV5-1 to TRBJ1-2, with a tentative D call TRBD1 (6 bases). The V and J ends lost 4 bases and 6 bases respectively, with 25 bases between them. The CDR3 totals 17 residues. Germline V lookup: CDR1 SGHRS, CDR2 YFSETQ. Here the CDR3 DNA reads TGCGCCAGCAGCCTCCTCGCCACAGGGAAAAGAGCAAATGGCTACACCTTC. It yields the protein CASSLLATGKRANGYTF.

CDR3 nucleotides: TGTGCCAGCAGCTTACCCGGACAGGACGAGCAGTACGTC. Amino acids: CASSLPGQDEQYV. The chain has TRBV7-8 and TRBJ2-7; 7 bases map to TRBD1. Germline V gene sequence: CDR1 SGHVS, CDR2 FQNEAQ. This CDR3 has 13 residues. Germline trimming cut 2 bases from V and 5 bases from J; bases unmatched to any gene: 3.

This chain connects TRBV27 to TRBJ1-5; 8 bases match TRBD1. The CDR3 runs to 14 residues. CDR1 MNHEY and CDR2 SMNVEV come from the germline V gene (reference sequence). J was trimmed by 9 bases and V by 6 bases; bases with no gene match: 10. The CDR3 DNA is TGTGCCAGCAGGTCAGGACAGGGACTTTTGCCCCAGCATTTT. This codes for CASRSGQGLLPQHF.

Comments on this clone: Sequence at one end of the junction differs from germline and may be a read error. V gene TRBV11-3 combines with J gene TRBJ2-6, with D maybe TRBD1 (6 bases). The V gene's germline CDR1 is SGHNT and CDR2 YENEEA. The CDR3 loop spans 17 amino acids. In DNA form, the CDR3 reads TGTGCCAGCATCTTAGGGGGAGCCCCCTCTGGGGCCAACGTCCTGACTTTC. This encodes CASILGGAPSGANVLTF.

This chain joins TRBV6-5 and TRBJ2-1, with D possibly being TRBD2 (5 bases). Germline CDR1 is MNHEY and CDR2 is SVGAGI. Trimming shortened V by 0 bases and J by 2 bases, and 11 bases separated the two germline ends. The CDR3 contains 16 residues. The chain's CDR3 is CASSYSVASTYNEQFF. The CDR3 DNA sequence: TGTGCCAGCAGTTACTCGGTAGCGAGCACCTACAATGAGCAGTTCTTC.

The CDR3 protein is CASSLGAGTSVRELFF. CDR3 bases: TGTGCCAGCAGCTTAGGCGCCGGGACTAGCGTAAGGGAGCTGTTTTTT. The chain carries TRBV11-3 and TRBJ2-2; TRBD2 agrees at 10 bases. In germline, CDR1 is SGHNT, CDR2 YENEEA. The CDR3 is 16 residues long. V lost 1 base, J lost 9 bases, and 8 bases stayed unmatched.

The V call is TRBV30, the J call TRBJ2-2; 9 bases are a match to TRBD2. The J segment lost 7 bases and the V segment lost 0 bases, leaving 3 bases of the junction unmatched. The CDR3 is 14 amino acids. Germline V gives CDR1 GTSNPN, CDR2 SVGIG (reference sequence). The CDR3 spells CAWSVLAGHGELFF. The CDR3 nucleotides read TGTGCCTGGAGTGTACTAGCGGGTCACGGGGAGCTGTTTTTT.

This clone has a single count. This rearrangement joins TRBV6-5 to TRBJ1-1; D remains unclear. The CDR3 runs 12 residues. Germline V gene sequence: CDR1 MNHEY, CDR2 SVGAGI. The germline V and J ends were trimmed by 4 bases and 5 bases, with 8 bases remaining between them. This CDR3 is CASSSPGTEAFF. The DNA of the CDR3 is TGTGCCAGCAGTTCCCCGGGGACTGAAGCTTTCTTT.

J is TRBJ2-7 and V is TRBV19; 10 bases align to TRBD1. After removal of 1 base from V and 3 bases from J, the junction contained 12 bases not matched to a gene. Germline values: CDR1 LNHDA, CDR2 SQIVND (reference sequence). The CDR3 has 18 amino acids. In nucleotides, the CDR3 is TGTGCCAGTAGTATAGTTCTCGGACAGGGGGGTGCAGACTACGAGCAGTACTTC. Its protein product is CASSIVLGQGGADYEQYF. The whole variable domain, filled in from reference TRBV19 and TRBJ2-7, reads DGGITQSPKYLFRKEGQNVTLSCEQNLNHDAMYWYRQDPGQGLRLIYYSQIVNDFQKGDIAEGYSVSREKKESFPLTVTSAQKNPTAFYLCASSIVLGQGGADYEQYFGPGTRLTVT.

Only one count was recorded for this clone. This chain links TRBV13 with TRBJ1-1; 8 positions agree with TRBD1. CDR1 and CDR2 from the germline V gene are PRHDT and FYEKMQ (reference sequence). CDR3 length equals 14 residues. The ends lost 5 bases at V and 3 bases at J; junction bases unmatched: 5. The CDR3 coding sequence is TGTGCCAGCAGCCAAGGACAGGGTTACACTGAAGCTTTCTTT. It specifies CASSQGQGYTEAFF.

The chain employs TRBV30 and TRBJ1-4; 7 bases align to TRBD1. The CDR3 spans 12 residues. V lost 1 base and J lost 7; bases outside the gene matches: 0. Germline V gene data show CDR1 as GTSNPN and CDR2 as SVGIG (reference sequence). CDR3: CAWSGQGEKLFF. CDR3 bases: TGTGCCTGGAGTGGACAGGGTGAAAAACTGTTTTTT.

The chain is built from TRBV2 and TRBJ2-5; maybe TRBD1 (6 bases). The V end was cut by 5 bases, the J end by 7 bases, with 17 bases between. The germline CDR1 and CDR2 sequences are SNHLY and FYNNEI. There are 14 residues in the CDR3. CDR3 sequence: CASSLGQLEGTQYF. Here the CDR3 DNA reads TGTGCCAGCAGTCTCGGACAGCTCGAAGGGACCCAGTACTTC.

The rearrangement links TRBV7-9 to TRBJ2-3, with a possible D match to TRBD1 (7 bases). The CDR3 spans 18 residues. Germline V gene lookup returns CDR1 SEHNR and CDR2 FQNEAQ (reference sequence). Trimming removed 5 bases from V and 0 bases from J, with 21 bases in between. CDR3 DNA: TGTGCCAGCAGCCCCGTGGTCGGGGGACAGCTGAGCACAGATACGCAGTATTTT. It yields the protein CASSPVVGGQLSTDTQYF. Supplemented by reference TRBV7-9 and TRBJ2-3, the full variable domain reads DTGVSQNPRHKITKRGQNVTFRCDPISEHNRLYWYRQTLGQGPEFLTYFQNEAQLEKSRLLSDRFSAERPKGSFSTLEIQRTEQGDSAMYLCASSPVVGGQLSTDTQYFGPGTRLTVL.

The CDR3 DNA is TGTGCCAGCAGCCCAATGGGGGCTAGCACAGATACGCAGTATTTT. Residues: CASSPMGASTDTQYF. The genes are TRBV5-6 and TRBJ2-3; D perhaps matches TRBD1 (6 bases). The germline CDR1 and CDR2 sequences are SGHDT and YYEEEE. V was pared by 4 bases and J by 0 bases, with 12 bases between. This CDR3 comprises 15 residues.

The V gene is TRBV10-3, the J gene TRBJ2-1, with 8 positions matching TRBD1. The CDR3 spans 15 residues. The germline CDR1 and CDR2 sequences are ENHRY and SYGVKD. V dropped 2 bases and J dropped 3; count of bases not matched to a gene: 3. The CDR3 here is CAISELGTGYNEQFF. The CDR3 region has the DNA TGTGCCATCAGTGAGCTTGGGACAGGCTACAATGAGCAGTTCTTC.

This chain links TRBV6-6 with TRBJ2-7; 9 bases match TRBD1. Germline CDR1 and CDR2: MNHNY and SVGAGI (reference sequence). This CDR3 is 14 amino acids long. The CDR3 loop is CASSPGQGSDEQYV. As DNA, the CDR3 is TGTGCCAGCAGTCCGGGACAGGGCTCCGACGAGCAGTACGTC.

This chain uses TRBV7-8 with TRBJ1-4, with 7 bases matching TRBD1. Germline values: CDR1 SGHVS, CDR2 FQNEAQ. This CDR3 has 15 amino acids. J gave up 7 bases and V 1 base, and 6 bases lay outside the gene matches. The CDR3 DNA is TGTGCCAGCAGCTTAGGAGGGGGCGAAGGTGAAAAACTGTTTTTT. Its translation: CASSLGGGEGEKLFF.

J is TRBJ2-1 and V is TRBV7-2; 15 positions match TRBD2. Germline values: CDR1 SGHTA, CDR2 FQGNSA. The CDR3 loop spans 16 amino acids. V shed 3 bases, J shed 4 bases, and the junction held 1 base outside the gene matches. CDR3 sequence: CASSFGLAGGYNEQFF. CDR3 in DNA: TGTGCCAGCAGCTTCGGACTAGCGGGAGGGTACAATGAGCAGTTCTTC.

The chain carries TRBV3-1 (or the pseudogene TRBV3-2) and TRBJ2-5; 9 bases line up with TRBD2. The V gene's germline CDR1 is LGHDT and CDR2 YNNKEL (reference sequence). The CDR3 totals 15 residues. J gave up 5 bases and V 2 bases, and 6 bases lay outside the gene matches. This CDR3 is CASSQIAGAGETQYF. Written as DNA, the CDR3 is TGTGCCAGCAGCCAAATAGCGGGGGCCGGGGAGACCCAGTACTTC.

This chain uses TRBV19 with TRBJ1-3, with D perhaps TRBD1 (5 bases). Trimming cost V 6 bases and J 0 bases, with 9 bases left between them. The CDR3 contains 14 residues. Germline CDR1 reads LNHDA; CDR2 reads SQIVND (reference sequence). CDR3 DNA sequence: TGTGCCAGTAGGCCAGGGCCCTCTGGAAACACCATATATTTT. Translation gives CASRPGPSGNTIYF.

The chain is built from TRBV6-4 and TRBJ1-2, with TRBD1 matching 7 bases. The germline V gene encodes CDR1 MRHNA and CDR2 SNTAGT. The CDR3 runs 16 residues. With V trimmed by 6 bases and J by 4 bases, 14 bases remained unmatched. This CDR3 is CASSPLPGQGGYGYTF. The CDR3, as DNA: TGTGCCAGCAGCCCTCTACCCGGTCAGGGGGGCTATGGCTACACCTTC.

The V call is TRBV18, the J call TRBJ1-1; no firm D call. CDR1 and CDR2 from the germline V gene are KGHSH and LQKENI. This CDR3 comprises 11 residues. Trimming left V 5 bases short and J 3 bases short, with 4 bases between. The CDR3 here is CASSYDTEAFF. The CDR3 DNA follows: TGTGCCAGCTCATATGACACTGAAGCTTTCTTT.

The gene calls are TRBV13 and TRBJ2-1, with 8 bases identical to TRBD2. V was pared by 5 bases and J by 2 bases, with 8 bases of the junction left unmatched. Germline V lookup: CDR1 PRHDT, CDR2 FYEKMQ (reference sequence). This CDR3 is built from 16 residues. CDR3 region: CASSPPETSAYNEQFF. The CDR3, as DNA: TGTGCCAGCAGCCCCCCGGAGACTAGCGCCTACAATGAGCAGTTCTTC.

The rearrangement joins TRBV7-2 to TRBJ2-3, with 16 bases identical to TRBD2. The junction had 11 bases not matched to a gene; V was cut back by 5 bases and J by 6 bases. Germline CDR1 reads SGHTA; CDR2 reads FQGNSA. The CDR3 is 18 residues long. CDR3 sequence reads: CASSLMGLAGGPGDTQYF. CDR3 DNA sequence: TGTGCCAGCAGCCTGATGGGACTAGCGGGAGGGCCAGGGGATACGCAGTATTTT.

This chain uses TRBV15 with TRBJ2-3; 7 positions match TRBD1. CDR3 length equals 16 residues. The ends lost 5 bases at V and 2 bases at J; junction bases unmatched: 10. Germline V gene sequence: CDR1 LNHNV, CDR2 YYDKDF (reference sequence). The CDR3 loop is CATSVPTGAVTDTQYF. CDR3 nucleotide sequence: TGTGCCACCAGCGTCCCCACAGGGGCAGTCACAGATACGCAGTATTTT.

J is TRBJ1-1 and V is TRBV12-5; TRBD1 might be the D (5 bases). V was pared by 5 bases and J by 1 base, with 14 bases between. Germline V gives CDR1 LGHNT, CDR2 FRNRAP. The CDR3 contains 15 residues. CDR3 amino acids: CASGAGDLPNTEAFF. In nucleotides, the CDR3 is TGTGCTAGTGGTGCTGGGGACTTGCCGAACACTGAAGCTTTCTTT.

This clone is a singleton in its sample. The chain carries TRBV9 and TRBJ1-6; D gene uncertain. The V end was cut by 1 base, the J end by 0 bases, with 5 bases between. The CDR3 totals 15 residues. Germline V gene data show CDR1 as SGDLS and CDR2 as YYNGEE. The CDR3 DNA reads as TGTGCCAGCAGCGTATGGAGCTCCTATAATTCACCCCTCCACTTT. Translated, it gives CASSVWSSYNSPLHF. Filled out from reference TRBV9 and TRBJ1-6, the complete variable domain reads DSGVTQTPKHLITATGQRVTLRCSPRSGDLSVYWYQQSLDQGLQFLIQYYNGEERAKGNILERFSAQQFPDLHSELNLSSLELGDSALYFCASSVWSSYNSPLHFGNGTRLTVT.

The chain is built from TRBV11-3 and TRBJ2-1; D might be TRBD2 (6 bases). In germline, CDR1 is SGHNT, CDR2 YENEEA. CDR3 length: 14 amino acids. V gave up 1 base and J gave up 6 bases, with 10 bases separating them. This CDR3 reads CASSLVRDGNEQFF. CDR3 nucleotides: TGTGCCAGCAGCTTAGTGCGGGACGGCAATGAGCAGTTCTTC.

This chain connects TRBV7-9 to TRBJ1-1; D gene uncertain. Trimming removed 4 bases from V and 4 bases from J, with 4 bases in between. Germline lookup yields CDR1 SEHNR and CDR2 FQNEAQ (reference sequence). The CDR3 loop spans 11 amino acids. This chain's CDR3 is CASSSRTEAFF. CDR3 in DNA: TGTGCCAGCAGCTCTCGCACTGAAGCTTTCTTT.